The T cell receptor beta chain described here comes from a study of vaccination effects on CD4 cells after COVID-19. CD4+ T cells specific for antigen were expanded with viral peptide pools by the ViraFEST assay before sequencing. Subsequent to a culture period of 10 days, CD4+ T cells were isolated. Testing of the vaccine recipients showed negative nucleocapsid antibodies and no prior SARS-CoV-2 infection. V was clipped by 5 bases and J by 3 bases, with 8 bases between them. The CDR3 length is 13 residues. Germline V gives CDR1 SNHLY, CDR2 FYNNEI. In the case of this clone: What it binds is unknown.

TCRdb keeps only in-frame clones here, not all; method: immunoSEQ multiplex PCR. The sample has tens of thousands of clones; roughly 82% are singletons. Study-wide findings and caveats: Healthy vaccine recipients' vaccine-induced clones were almost all SARS-CoV-2 mono-reactive.

The material was CD4+ T cells from PBMCs cultured with HCoV-NL63 spike peptides, obtained before COVID-19 vaccination. The chain employs TRBV2 and TRBJ2-1, with D uncertain. The clonotype was recovered from a human donor who received a COVID-19 vaccine. Here the CDR3 reads CASSLENYNEQFF. The DNA for the CDR3 is TGTGCCAGCAGTCTCGAGAACTACAATGAGCAGTTCTTC. Using reference TRBV2 and TRBJ2-1 for the parts outside the CDR3, the full variable domain is EPEVTQTPSHQVTQMGQEVILRCVPISNHLYFYWYRQILGQKVEFLVSFYNNEISEKSEIFDDQFSVERPDGSNFTLKIRSTKLEDSAMYFCASSLENYNEQFFGPGTRLTVL.